This T cell receptor beta chain was recorded in a study of cytomegalovirus exposure and HLA in healthy donors. Study findings and constraints: In a later analysis, specific HLA alleles were associated with under 20,000 TCR beta sequences at a 0.05 false discovery rate. The likely origin of a cluster of highly shared sequence variants was a sequencing artifact. The authors enumerated 180 or so TCR beta chains as linked to cytomegalovirus.

As for this clone: Its target is unknown.

Germline loops: CDR1 MNHEY, CDR2 SVGAGI. V shed 0 bases and J shed 4 bases, with 9 bases lying between them. The CDR3 runs 15 residues. Every donor was a healthy person donating bone marrow. The PCR ran on 60 Vbeta and 13 Jbeta primers. The protocol was immunoSEQ multiplex PCR, while the TCRdb copy is restricted to in-frame clones and leaves out a portion. The table includes 250,000 or so clones, 80% to 95% detected once. The sample comprised PBMCs. The rearrangement joins TRBV6-5 to TRBJ1-4; D gene ambiguous. This sequence originates from a girl aged 2 to 9 in good health and CMV-seronegative. The CDR3 is CASSYSRAGNEKLFF. CDR3 nucleotides: TGTGCCAGCAGTTACTCTCGGGCGGGTAATGAAAAACTGTTTTTT.